The sequence of this TCR beta chain was determined in a study of cytomegalovirus exposure and HLA in healthy donors (dated by TCRdb to 2016 to 2017). About the full investigation: According to an earlier analysis of several hundred of the donors, some 180 million T cells yielded roughly 110 million unique TCR beta sequences and 276 Gb of sequence data. The aim of the study was to test whether cataloging public T cell receptors could identify signatures of past pathogen exposure. Among roughly 400 genotyped donors of the cohort, an average of about 220,000 unique TCR beta nucleotide sequences was sequenced per donor, of which about 18% were non-productive. Typing coverage varied by locus: about 629-640 donors for A, B, C, DRB1 and DQB1; roughly 560 for DQA1; more than 600 for DPA1; around 450 for DPB1. An earlier analysis of 587 of the donors used high-throughput TCR beta sequencing to judge whether each TCR beta V gene segment behaved as functional or pseudogenic. Alongside the repertoire data, information on donor age, sex, ethnicity and CMV serostatus was compiled. Every discovery cohort repertoire had been produced on one sequencing platform. A few DR-DQ haplotypes were treated as single units for association and clustering because of strong linkage in the cohort. Along with the approximately 600-subject first cohort, a separate validation cohort of some 130 different subjects was used. A later analysis re-examined previously published TCR beta repertoires from about 700 donors and added high-resolution HLA genotyping to investigate patterns of TCR occurrence. A later genetic analysis took genome-wide SNP genotypes for about 65% of the roughly 670 donors and used that subset as a discovery cohort. Class I and class II HLA loci were covered by the typing at four-digit resolution. In the later analysis, no new phenotypic data were used to find candidate immune exposures; instead, reliance was placed on TCR beta sequences and their occurrence across donors. Using immunosequencing, the study profiled T cell repertoires from 550 to 750 subjects and related those repertoires to cytomegalovirus serostatus. Of the approximately 370 genotyped donors, 65% to 90% were placed in the genetic ancestry cluster associated with self-reported Caucasian donors. To predict cytomegalovirus infection status, the study combined high-throughput TCR immunosequencing, statistical association of individual TCRs with disease status, and machine learning. Approximately 310 gigabases of sequencing data and around 85 million unique TCR sequences made up an early release that covered fewer than 650 HLA-typed donors. General conclusions and limits of the study: In this cohort, only TCR beta chains were sequenced, and detectable features were limited by the absence of alpha or paired-chain data. Because some donors lacked HLA typing at each locus, the association tests relied only on the typed subset. Three of the identified cytomegalovirus-associated TCR beta chains were confirmed in vitro to be specific for cytomegalovirus antigens. Most CMV-associated TCR beta chains appeared to be HLA-restricted in a later analysis, and the HLA associations seemed to be driven largely by CMV exposure. Specific HLA alleles were associated with 16,951 TCR beta sequences at a false discovery rate of 0.05 in a later analysis. The sequencing pipeline was judged likely to have produced a cluster of highly shared sequence variants as a technical artifact. While some public TCRs were present in many individuals, most TCR sequences turned up only very rarely across donors. Some IMGT-functional V segments, including TRBV6-2 and TRBV6-3, could not be distinguished by the 87-base-pair reads and were therefore excluded. A later genetic analysis associated a missense DCLRE1C variant with V-gene and J-gene trimming of TCR beta chains, and an independent cohort replicated the association. The classifier was reported to diagnose cytomegalovirus status with high specificity and sensitivity in both the original and validation cohorts. A further reported finding was that TCR beta sequences accurately predicted the HLA-A and HLA-B alleles for most subjects in the first cohort. Immune exposure information for the cohort was limited to CMV serostatus. Compared with the approximately 670-donor mean, donors in an Asian-associated ancestry cluster had fewer N-insertions in productive TCRs, according to a later genetic analysis. According to a later analysis, TCR association rates differed among HLA loci, with DRB1 alleles showing the most associated TCRs and HLA-C alleles showing the fewest. According to a later analysis, parvovirus B19, influenza, CMV and Epstein-Barr virus appeared linked to several top co-occurrence clusters. The study listed 150 to 200 TCR beta chains as associated with cytomegalovirus. Broadly in line with IMGT annotations, most TCR beta V segments showed up in productive rearrangements about 87% or about 30% of the time in an earlier analysis of about 500 of the donors. Presence/absence analyses assumed roughly uniform sequencing depth across donors, an assumption that may not hold. Because counts were too low, seventeen rarely observed V segments, including chromosome 9 orphons, were left out of the earlier analysis of a few hundred of the donors. It was suggested by the authors that the approach could potentially be generalized to other disease states and immunological phenotypes. Linkage disequilibrium might explain the correlated functional status among segregating V segments, but an unknown experimental factor could not be excluded. In a later analysis, HLA-associated TCR beta chains showed more clonal expansion and lower generation probabilities than non-associated chains that were equally common. When HLA alleles, especially DR and DQ, strongly co-occurred, attributing TCR associations to individual alleles was difficult.

The method behind the library was the immunoSEQ multiplex PCR assay. For the multiplex PCR, a mixture combining 60 forward primers for TCR Vbeta segments and 13 reverse primers for TCR Jbeta segments was used. The CDR3 region of rearranged TCR beta genes was amplified from genomic DNA by a multiplex PCR assay. The amplified TCR beta libraries were sequenced on the Illumina HiSeq System as 87-base-pair reads. From the authors' description of their analysis: In a later analysis, tens of millions of unique TCR beta chains were counted across the approximately 620 repertoires, and around 10 million of these chains were shared by at least two donors. Raw reads were error-corrected and collapsed into unique sequences by a nearest-neighbor algorithm in which closely related sequences were merged to remove PCR and sequencing errors. Alignment of CDR3 sequences to IMGT reference sequences was used to assign V, D and J gene segments. For a sequence to be retained, a match of at least six nucleotides was required to both a V gene segment and a J gene segment. A rearrangement counted as productive if the CDR3 had no stop codons and remained in frame with V and J, and every other rearrangement counted as non-productive. Following IMGT convention, CDR3 was defined as the stretch from the second conserved V-encoded cysteine to the conserved J-encoded phenylalanine. In an earlier analysis of around 570 of the donors, sequences lacking an unambiguous match to a single V gene segment were excluded. An earlier analysis of about 590 of the donors classified V segments as functional when productive rearrangements were above 56.7% and as segregating when the standard deviation between donors was above 5%. To diagnose cytomegalovirus status from the catalog of TCR beta chain sequences, a statistical classification framework was built. A later analysis assigned V and J genes by comparing TCR nucleotide sequences with IMGT/GENE-DB human TR gene sequences. In a later analysis, CDR3 sequences and most-parsimonious VDJ recombination scenarios were assigned using the TCRdist pipeline. In a later analysis, each TCR beta chain was defined by its CDR3 amino acid sequence together with its V-gene family, and reads without a unique V-gene family were excluded. As a way to deal with suspected cross-contamination and a sequencing artifact, a later analysis dropped hundreds of nucleotide sequences that were highly shared and had low generation probability. For each public chain, a later analysis derived a clonal expansion index from normalized ranks of inferred template counts within each repertoire. In a later analysis, generation probabilities were computed with a VDJ recombination model fitted to out-of-frame rearrangements, and the resulting probabilities were checked against IGoR. A later analysis scored TCR-TCR, TCR-HLA and TCR-CMV co-occurrence with hypergeometric tests, applying a repertoire-size bias correction to TCR pairs. A later analysis estimated false discovery rates by permuting HLA or CMV assignments 20 times. In a later analysis, co-occurring TCRs were grouped with DBSCAN, and TCRdist sequence similarity was added when clustering was performed within HLA-allele-positive subsets. For co-occurrence clustering, repertoires with fewer than 30,000 or more than 120,000 public chains were excluded, along with five or six repertoires with anomalous nucleotide sharing. TCRdb re-hosts the immuneACCESS table, in-frame sequences only. Its copies lack some clones; in the studies checked, an unresolved V gene accounts for under half of them, and the cause for the rest is not known. Clone size and V and J calls were adopted from that table, with D and trimming inferred from the DNA. Here the sample has more than 85,000 clones; 60% to 85% occur a single time. The top ten hold 5.6% of the sample.

Worth noting for this clone: There is no known antigen for this receptor. The sample holds no much larger clone one base away, and base qualities are not on file.

The germline V gene specifies MGHRA as CDR1 and YSYEKL as CDR2. There are 17 amino acids in the CDR3, from cysteine to phenylalanine inclusive. Solely the CDR3 DNA is kept, with 51 bases framed from the first base. Compared with germline, V lacks 2 bases and J lacks 2 bases; bases without a gene match: 5. The cohort consisted of 670 or so healthy bone marrow donors. At the time of sampling, all cohort members were nominally healthy, though unrecorded immune exposures were likely present. The donor was CMV seronegative and was included in the group of several hundred seronegative cohort members. Every donor gave a peripheral blood sample, and the peripheral blood mononuclear cells from that sample were used for TCR beta sequencing. Genomic DNA extraction from the blood cell samples was performed with the Qiagen DNeasy Blood Extraction Kit.

The sequencing sample was made of PBMCs. The sequence links TRBV4-1 to TRBJ2-3; 12 middle bases align to TRBD2. The TCR comes from a male donor in good health and CMV-seronegative. In nucleotides, the sequence is TGCGCCAGCAGCCAACGAGCTAGCGGGAGGGTCACAGATACGCAGTATTTT. Translated, it gives CASSQRASGRVTDTQYF.